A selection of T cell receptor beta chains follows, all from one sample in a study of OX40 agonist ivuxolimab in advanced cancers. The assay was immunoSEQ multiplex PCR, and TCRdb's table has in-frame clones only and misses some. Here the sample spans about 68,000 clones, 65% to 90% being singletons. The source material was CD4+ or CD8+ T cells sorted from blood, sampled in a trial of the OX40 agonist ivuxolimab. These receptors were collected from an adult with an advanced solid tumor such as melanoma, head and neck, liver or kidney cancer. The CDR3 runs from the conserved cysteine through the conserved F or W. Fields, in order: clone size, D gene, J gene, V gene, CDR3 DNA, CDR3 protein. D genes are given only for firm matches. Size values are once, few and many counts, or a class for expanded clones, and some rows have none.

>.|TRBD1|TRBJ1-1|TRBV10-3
TGTGCCATCAGACGACAGGGTGGCAACACTGAAGCTTTCTTT
CAIRRQGGNTEAFF
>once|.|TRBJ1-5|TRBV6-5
TGTGCCAGCAGTTACGGAAGGGCCGGAGATCAGCCCCAGCATTTT
CASSYGRAGDQPQHF
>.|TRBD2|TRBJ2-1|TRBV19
TGTGCCAGCAGTCAACTAGCGGGGCCTTCCTACAATGAGCAGTTCTTC
CASSQLAGPSYNEQFF
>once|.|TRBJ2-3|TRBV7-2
TGTGCCAGCAGGAAAATAGGTCAGCGGCCGATAGATACGCAGTATTTT
CASRKIGQRPIDTQYF
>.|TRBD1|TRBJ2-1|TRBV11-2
TGTGCCAGCAGCCCCCAGGGGGTATGGAATGAGCAGTTCTTC
CASSPQGVWNEQFF
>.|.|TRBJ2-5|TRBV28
TGTGCCAGCAGTTTAGACAGGACCTTAGGGGAGACCCAGTACTTC
CASSLDRTLGETQYF
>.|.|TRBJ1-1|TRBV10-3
TGTGCCATCAGTGAGAGTTCGGGGGCGCAAAACACTGAAGCTTTCTTT
CAISESSGAQNTEAFF
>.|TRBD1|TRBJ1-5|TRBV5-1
TGCGCCAGCAGCTCGACAGGGGAGGGAAATCAGCCCCAGCATTTT
CASSSTGEGNQPQHF
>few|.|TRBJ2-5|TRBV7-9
TGTGCCAGCAGCCCGCCCAGGCGGATGGGGGAGACCCAGTACTTC
CASSPPRRMGETQYF
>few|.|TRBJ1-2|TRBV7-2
TGTGCCAGCAGCGCGGACAGAGCTAACTATGGCTACACCTTC
CASSADRANYGYTF
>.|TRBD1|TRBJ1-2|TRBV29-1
TGCAGCGTTTCGACAGGGAACTATGGCTACACCTTC
CSVSTGNYGYTF
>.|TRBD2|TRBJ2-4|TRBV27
TGTGCCAGCAGTTTCTCGGGGGGGGCGGACATTCAGTACTTC
CASSFSGGADIQYF
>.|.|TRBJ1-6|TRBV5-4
TGTGCCAGCAGCTTGGCAGGTGGTAATTCACCCCTCCACTTT
CASSLAGGNSPLHF
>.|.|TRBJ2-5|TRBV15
TGTGCCACCACTAATTCGGCCCTCGGTCAAGAGACCCAGTACTTC
CATTNSALGQETQYF
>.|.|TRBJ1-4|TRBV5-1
TGCGCCAGCAGCTTATCCACTGGCAGTACTAATGAAAAACTGTTTTTT
CASSLSTGSTNEKLFF
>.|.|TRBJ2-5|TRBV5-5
TGTGCCAGCAGCTTCCCGACCGGGGAGACCCAGTACTTC
CASSFPTGETQYF
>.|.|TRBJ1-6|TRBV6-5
TGTGCCAGCCGGTCGGGCTCCTATAATTCACCCCTCCACTTT
CASRSGSYNSPLHF
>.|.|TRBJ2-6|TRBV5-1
TGCGCCAGCAGGATAGGAGGTGGGGCCAACGTCCTGACTTTC
CASRIGGGANVLTF
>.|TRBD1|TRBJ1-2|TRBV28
TGTGCCAGCAGTTTAGGGGACAGGGGGTACTATGGCTACACCTTC
CASSLGDRGYYGYTF
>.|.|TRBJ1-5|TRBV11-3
TGTGCCAGCAGCTTAAGGGCGCCCCAGGCGTCAGTGAATCAGCCCCAGCATTTT
CASSLRAPQASVNQPQHF
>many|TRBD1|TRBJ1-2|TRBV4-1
TGCGCCAGCAGCCGGACAGGGATGGATGGCTACACCTTC
CASSRTGMDGYTF